One and the same sample provided the 11 T cell receptor beta chains below, sequenced in a study of graft-versus-host responses after intestinal transplantation. Here immunoSEQ multiplex PCR was the method, and the copy in TCRdb shows in-frame clones only, minus some. The sample lists over 85,000 clones, roughly 93% occurring once. These receptors lack a known antigen. Here the sequenced sample was unstimulated CD8+ T cells sorted from spleen or lymph node cells, taken before intestinal transplant. Every receptor here comes from a human donor who received an intestinal transplant.

The chain couples TRBV5-1 to TRBJ2-7, with a tentative D call TRBD1 (6 bases). CDR1 and CDR2 from the germline V gene are SGHRS and YFSETQ. The CDR3 is made up of 15 amino acids. The germline V and J ends were trimmed by 1 base and 2 bases, with 13 bases remaining between them. CDR3 coding DNA: TGCGCCAGCAGCTTGTTGGGAACAGGGCCCTACGAGCAGTACTTC. Amino acid sequence: CASSLLGTGPYEQYF.

The DNA of the CDR3 is TGCGCCAGCAGTTTAGCGGGAGGTGAGCAGTTCTTC. It is translated as CASSLAGGEQFF. The J gene is TRBJ2-1, the V gene TRBV10-1, with TRBD2 matching over 10 bases. The CDR3 extends over 12 amino acids. From germline, CDR1 is WNHNN and CDR2 SYGVQD (reference sequence). The trim removed 5 bases at V and 9 bases at J, leaving 1 base unmatched.

V and J are TRBV28 and TRBJ2-7, with 7 bases aligning to TRBD1. This CDR3 region has 14 residues. Germline loops: CDR1 MDHEN, CDR2 SYDVKM. V trimming: 3 bases; J trimming: 7 bases; junction bases outside the gene matches: 9. CDR3 bases: TGTGCCAGCAGTTTTCGGACAGGAACGTATGAGCAGTACTTC. It encodes CASSFRTGTYEQYF.

The rearrangement uses TRBV28 and TRBJ1-1; no clear D gene. The germline V gene has CDR1 MDHEN and CDR2 SYDVKM. The CDR3 spans 11 residues. V dropped 7 bases and J dropped 7 bases, with 10 bases sitting between them. The CDR3 coding sequence is TGTGCCAGCATCTCCCGCGTTGAAGCTTTCTTT. It encodes CASISRVEAFF.

J is TRBJ1-1 and V is TRBV30; D might be TRBD1 (6 bases). The germline V gene encodes CDR1 GTSNPN and CDR2 SVGIG (reference sequence). The CDR3 has 15 residues. V was pared by 3 bases and J by 1 base, with 15 bases between. This chain's CDR3 is CAWSAWGTPNTEAFF. DNA for the CDR3: TGTGCCTGGAGCGCCTGGGGGACACCGAACACTGAAGCTTTCTTT.

Only one count was recorded for this clone. DNA for the CDR3: TGTGCCAGCAGCGCATCAGGGGGGGCGGAAGGCTACACCTTC. Translation: CASSASGGAEGYTF. This chain uses TRBV9 with TRBJ1-2, with 7 bases fitting TRBD1. Germline CDR1 SGDLS, CDR2 YYNGEE. The CDR3 consists of 14 residues. The V gene end was trimmed by 3 bases and the J gene end by 8 bases; junction bases not matched to a gene: 10.

The chain is built from TRBV11-2 and TRBJ2-3; TRBD2 agrees at 9 bases. V was pared by 2 bases and J by 0 bases, with 3 bases of the junction left unmatched. The CDR3 is 16 amino acids. The germline gives CDR1 SGHAT, CDR2 FQNNGV. CDR3 sequence (DNA): TGTGCCAGCAGCTTACTAGCGGGGACGAGCACAGATACGCAGTATTTT. It translates to CASSLLAGTSTDTQYF.

The V call is TRBV19, the J call TRBJ2-7, with D perhaps being TRBD1 or TRBD2 (5 bases each). V was clipped by 3 bases and J by 0 bases, with 9 bases between them. In germline, CDR1 is LNHDA, CDR2 SQIVND (reference sequence). This CDR3 region has 14 residues. CDR3 sequence reads: CASSIGTLSYEQYF. The CDR3 DNA follows: TGTGCCAGTAGTATCGGGACCCTCTCCTACGAGCAGTACTTC.

DNA of the CDR3: TGTGCCAGCAGTAACTCTTACAATGAGCAGTTCTTC. As protein: CASSNSYNEQFF. The chain joins TRBV2 to TRBJ2-1; D call uncertain. Trimming removed 5 bases from V and 4 bases from J, with 6 bases in between. Germline-derived CDR1 and CDR2 are SNHLY and FYNNEI. CDR3 size: 12 residues.

This clone was detected only once. The rearrangement uses TRBV11-3 and TRBJ2-1; D is ambiguous. Between the trimmed V and J ends, which lost 0 bases and 7 bases, there was a span of 4 bases. Germline V gene lookup returns CDR1 SGHNT and CDR2 YENEEA. The CDR3 is 12 residues long. The CDR3: CASSLDLNEQFF. The CDR3 DNA is TGTGCCAGCAGCTTAGATTTGAATGAGCAGTTCTTC. The full variable domain, in which reference TRBV11-3 and TRBJ2-1 provide the parts outside the CDR3, is EAGVVQSPRYKIIEKKQPVAFWCNPISGHNTLYWYLQNLGQGPELLIRYENEEAVDDSQLPKDRFSAERLKGVDSTLKIQPAELGDSAVYLCASSLDLNEQFFGPGTRLTVL.

The chain couples TRBV4-1 to TRBJ2-4; D gene unclear. Per germline, CDR1 MGHRA and CDR2 YSYEKL. V was clipped by 3 bases and J by 2 bases, with 8 bases between them. The CDR3 is 14 amino acids. CDR3 DNA: TGCGCCAGCAGCCAGGGGTTTACCAAAAACATTCAGTACTTC. As protein: CASSQGFTKNIQYF.